This note documents a single T cell receptor (beta chain) sequence. Authors' processing steps: Counts of nucleated cells, estimated from reference gene primer amplification, were obtained. The assay was immunoSEQ multiplex PCR, and TCRdb's table has in-frame clones only and misses some. The V and J calls and clone size are taken from that table; D and trimming were inferred from the DNA. Of 95,000 to 150,000 clones in the sample, roughly 91% are singletons; the top ten hold less than 2%. The data originate from a study of blood T cell repertoires in COVID-19. This clonotype was sampled from a human donor in a cohort sampled during active COVID-19. Material for sequencing was peripheral blood.

CDR3 residues: CASSRTAYSSTDTQYF. DNA for the CDR3: TGTGCCAGCAGCCGGACAGCCTATTCTAGCACAGATACGCAGTATTTT. This rearrangement joins TRBV9 to TRBJ2-3; tentatively, D is TRBD1 (6 bases). CDR3 size: 16 residues. V gave up 4 bases and J gave up 0 bases, with 15 bases separating them. The germline CDR1 and CDR2 sequences are SGDLS and YYNGEE.